This passage covers 25 T cell receptor beta chains from one sample sequenced in a study of radiotherapy plus CTLA-4 blockade in lung cancer. Sequenced by immunoSEQ multiplex PCR; TCRdb stores in-frame clones only, minus some. The data hold around 82,000 clones, with about four fifths observed a single time. Sequenced here: peripheral blood, sampled from a patient treated with radiotherapy plus ipilimumab. The receptors come from a human donor with non-small cell lung cancer who had stable disease on radiotherapy plus ipilimumab.

This chain links TRBV30 with TRBJ2-5; D is perhaps TRBD2 (5 bases). Germline V gene lookup returns CDR1 GTSNPN and CDR2 SVGIG (reference sequence). CDR3 length: 15 amino acids. Trimming took off 2 bases at V and 1 base at J, with 14 bases between the two ends. In nucleotides, the CDR3 is TGTGCCTGGAGTAAAGTGTCGGGGATCCAAGAGACCCAGTACTTC. Encoded protein: CAWSKVSGIQETQYF.

The V call is TRBV20-1, the J call TRBJ2-7, with TRBD2 identical over 7 bases. Trimming took 0 bases from V and 9 from J; bases not matched to a gene: 2. The germline V gene has CDR1 DFQATT and CDR2 SNEGSKA (reference sequence). CDR3 length equals 11 residues. The CDR3 DNA sequence: TGCAGTGCTAGAGAGCCGGGGGGGCAGTACTTC. Translating gives CSAREPGGQYF.

The CDR3 region has the DNA TGTGCCAGTAGTCGTCCCAGGGAGAGTGGAAACACCATATATTTT. Translating gives CASSRPRESGNTIYF. This sequence joins TRBV19 and TRBJ1-3, with D possibly matching TRBD1 (5 bases). V lost 5 bases to trimming and J lost 3 bases, with 14 bases between them. This CDR3 spans 15 amino acids. The germline gives CDR1 LNHDA, CDR2 SQIVND (reference sequence).

The chain uses TRBV5-6 and TRBJ1-4; possibly TRBD1 for D (6 bases). CDR3 length equals 15 residues. V was shortened by 4 bases and J by 7 bases, with 17 bases between the two germline ends. The V gene's germline CDR1 is SGHDT and CDR2 YYEEEE. The CDR3 coding sequence is TGTGCCAGCAGCGTGGGGGGGCGCGTGAGTGAAAAACTGTTTTTT. Translated, it gives CASSVGGRVSEKLFF.

J is TRBJ1-4 and V is TRBV28, with a tentative D call TRBD1 (6 bases). Trimming took 8 bases from V and 8 from J, leaving 15 bases between them. The CDR3 is made up of 13 amino acids. Germline values: CDR1 MDHEN, CDR2 SYDVKM. CDR3 DNA: TGTGCCAGCCTTTTTTCAGGGGCCGAAAAACTGTTTTTT. As protein: CASLFSGAEKLFF.

This clone was counted once. The chain couples TRBV30 to TRBJ2-7; D is possibly TRBD2 (6 bases). The V end lost 4 bases, the J end lost 5 bases, and 15 bases lay between the germline ends. The CDR3 covers 13 residues. Germline-derived CDR1 and CDR2 are GTSNPN and SVGIG (reference sequence). The CDR3 loop reads CAWNAGNYDEQYF. The CDR3, as DNA: TGTGCCTGGAACGCGGGGAACTACGACGAGCAGTACTTC.

The chain joins TRBV5-4 to TRBJ1-5; 7 bases fit TRBD1. Trimming removed 3 bases from V and 4 bases from J; junction bases left unmatched: 4. CDR1 is SGHNT and CDR2 is YYREEE in the germline V gene (reference sequence). CDR3 size: 14 residues. Here the CDR3 DNA reads TGTGCCAGCAGCTCAGGGGGTTTTAATCAGCCCCAGCATTTT. This codes for CASSSGGFNQPQHF.

V gene TRBV7-2 combines with J gene TRBJ1-6; 7 nucleotides match TRBD1. J gave up 6 bases and V 5 bases, and 4 bases lay outside the gene matches. The length of the CDR3 is 14 residues. Germline CDR1 is SGHTA and CDR2 is FQGNSA. CDR3 in amino acids: CASSLGQLNSPLHF. The CDR3 DNA reads as TGTGCCAGCAGCCTGGGACAGCTTAATTCACCCCTCCACTTT.

CDR3 sequence reads: CASTLYPGSGANTDTQYF. DNA of the CDR3: TGTGCCAGCACCCTTTACCCCGGAAGCGGGGCCAACACAGATACGCAGTATTTT. The chain carries TRBV28 and TRBJ2-3; 7 bases agree with TRBD2. CDR3 length equals 18 residues. J was trimmed by 2 bases and V by 7 bases; bases with no gene match: 18. From germline, CDR1 is MDHEN and CDR2 SYDVKM.

V usage is TRBV7-3 and J usage is TRBJ2-3; D unclear. The germline V gene encodes CDR1 SGHTA and CDR2 FQGTGA. This CDR3 spans 13 amino acids. V was clipped by 0 bases and J by 9 bases, with 10 bases between them. In DNA form, the CDR3 reads TGTGCCAGCAGCTTAACTCCCCCAGGCACGCAGTATTTT. Translation: CASSLTPPGTQYF.

The chain employs TRBV5-4 and TRBJ2-1; D possibly matches TRBD1 or TRBD2 (5 bases each). Germline lookup yields CDR1 SGHNT and CDR2 YYREEE (reference sequence). V lost 4 bases, J lost 13 bases, and 24 bases lay in between. CDR3 length equals 15 residues. CDR3 in amino acids: CASSDYRTPSSHQFF. CDR3 coding DNA: TGTGCCAGCAGCGATTACAGGACACCTAGCTCTCATCAGTTCTTC.

The genes are TRBV5-8 and TRBJ2-5, with 9 bases matching TRBD1. Looked up from germline, CDR1 is SGHTS and CDR2 is YDEGEE. The CDR3 runs 14 residues. J was trimmed by 4 bases and V by 1 base; bases with no gene match: 2. The chain's CDR3 is CASSLWGQGETQYF. Written as DNA, the CDR3 is TGTGCCAGCAGCTTGTGGGGACAGGGAGAGACCCAGTACTTC.

This rearrangement joins TRBV28 to TRBJ2-5, with D perhaps TRBD1 (6 bases). Per germline, CDR1 MDHEN and CDR2 SYDVKM. The length of the CDR3 is 15 residues. Trimming shortened V by 6 bases and J by 3 bases, and 17 bases separated the two germline ends. The CDR3 loop is CASRGQGTSKETQYF. The CDR3 DNA reads TGTGCCAGCAGGGGGCAGGGGACCTCGAAAGAGACCCAGTACTTC.

This clone is a singleton in its sample. The chain uses TRBV7-2 and TRBJ2-1; TRBD2 matches at 8 bases. CDR1 and CDR2 from the germline V gene are SGHTA and FQGNSA. V shed 5 bases and J 4 bases; nucleotides not matched to a gene: 10. The CDR3 contains 16 residues. CDR3 protein: CASSPRAAGGYNEQFF. In nucleotides, the CDR3 is TGTGCCAGCAGCCCAAGAGCGGCGGGGGGATACAATGAGCAGTTCTTC.

The chain uses TRBV27 and TRBJ2-7; D possibly corresponds to TRBD2 (5 bases). The CDR3 is made up of 15 amino acids. The V gene lost 5 bases and the J gene lost 1 base, with 15 bases spanning the gap. CDR1 is MNHEY and CDR2 is SMNVEV in the germline V gene (reference sequence). DNA for the CDR3: TGTGCCAGCAGTCTTCGGCCGTCGGGGTCCTACGAGCAGTACTTC. Translating gives CASSLRPSGSYEQYF.

This sequence joins TRBV10-3 and TRBJ2-6; possibly TRBD2 for D (6 bases). This CDR3 is 15 amino acids long. Germline CDR1 and CDR2: ENHRY and SYGVKD. V dropped 10 bases and J dropped 0 bases, with 13 bases sitting between them. The CDR3 DNA follows: TGTGCCACAGGATCCGGGGGCTCTGGGGCCAACGTCCTGACTTTC. Protein product: CATGSGGSGANVLTF.

J is TRBJ2-3 and V is TRBV5-4; D gene unclear. Between the trimmed V and J ends, which lost 0 bases and 2 bases, there was a span of 13 bases. The CDR3 has 16 residues. The germline V gene has CDR1 SGHNT and CDR2 YYREEE (reference sequence). CDR3 residues: CASSLGGSGFTDTQYF. In nucleotides, the CDR3 is TGTGCCAGCAGCTTGGGTGGGTCGGGTTTCACAGATACGCAGTATTTT.

This chain uses TRBV19 with TRBJ1-5, with D possibly being TRBD1 (5 bases). Germline V gene sequence: CDR1 LNHDA, CDR2 SQIVND (reference sequence). V lost 4 bases to trimming and J lost 5 bases, with 9 bases between them. The CDR3 length is 13 residues. DNA of the CDR3: TGTGCCAGTAGTACTAGAGGGGATCAGCCCCAGCATTTT. Amino acids: CASSTRGDQPQHF.

V usage is TRBV6-1 and J usage is TRBJ1-5; D is ambiguous. Germline V gene data show CDR1 as MNHNS and CDR2 as SASEGT. Between the trimmed V and J ends, which lost 2 bases and 2 bases, there was a span of 7 bases. The CDR3 has 14 amino acids. The CDR3 region has the DNA TGTGCCAGCAGTGAACAGAGGGGCAATCAGCCCCAGCATTTT. It specifies CASSEQRGNQPQHF.

The J gene is TRBJ1-6, the V gene TRBV27; maybe TRBD1 (6 bases). Looked up from germline, CDR1 is MNHEY and CDR2 is SMNVEV (reference sequence). V lost 2 bases and J lost 16, with 12 bases in between. The CDR3 totals 12 residues. The CDR3, as DNA: TGTGCCAGCAGTTTACCCAGGGGACGGCTCCACTTT. Encoded protein: CASSLPRGRLHF.

This clone has only a few counts. This rearrangement joins TRBV5-1 to TRBJ1-1, with D perhaps TRBD1 (6 bases). From germline, CDR1 is SGHRS and CDR2 YFSETQ. Trimming pared 4 bases from V and 1 base from J, leaving 14 bases between. The CDR3 has 15 amino acids. CDR3 loop: CASSKDGGSNTEAFF. The CDR3 region has the DNA TGCGCCAGCAGCAAGGACGGGGGCTCGAACACTGAAGCTTTCTTT.

The rearrangement uses TRBV5-1 and TRBJ2-1; 12 bases are a match to TRBD2. CDR1 and CDR2 from the germline V gene are SGHRS and YFSETQ. The J segment lost 7 bases and the V segment lost 2 bases, leaving 7 bases of the junction unmatched. The CDR3 spans 16 residues. Here the CDR3 reads CASSLILAGGRNEQFF. The DNA of the CDR3 is TGCGCCAGCAGCTTAATTCTAGCGGGAGGGCGAAATGAGCAGTTCTTC. Full variable domain (remainder filled in from reference TRBV5-1 and TRBJ2-1): KAGVTQTPRYLIKTRGQQVTLSCSPISGHRSVSWYQQTPGQGLQFLFEYFSETQRNKGNFPGRFSGRQFSNSRSEMNVSTLELGDSALYLCASSLILAGGRNEQFFGPGTRLTVL.

This rearrangement joins TRBV19 to TRBJ1-4; 8 positions match TRBD1. Germline V lookup: CDR1 LNHDA, CDR2 SQIVND (reference sequence). The CDR3 has 15 amino acids. V lost 4 bases to trimming and J lost 6 bases; unmatched junction nucleotides: 7. The CDR3 protein is CASSTLDRVHEKLFF. The CDR3 bases are TGTGCCAGTAGTACTTTGGACAGGGTTCATGAAAAACTGTTTTTT.

Concerning this clone itself: The identical CDR3 is also encoded by other nucleotide sequences in the sample. The gene calls are TRBV10-3 and TRBJ2-7, with D uncertain. Germline-derived CDR1 and CDR2 are ENHRY and SYGVKD. This CDR3 has 11 amino acids. V lost 2 bases to trimming and J lost 3 bases, with 2 bases between them. This chain's CDR3 is CAISEGYEQYF. CDR3 coding DNA: TGTGCCATCAGTGAGGGCTACGAGCAGTACTTC.

The V call is TRBV2, the J call TRBJ2-5; D is uncertain. The CDR3 totals 12 residues. V gave up 5 bases and J gave up 5 bases, with 9 bases separating them. In germline, CDR1 is SNHLY, CDR2 FYNNEI. CDR3 loop: CASSLRRETQYF. For the CDR3, the DNA is TGTGCCAGCAGTCTTCGTAGGGAGACCCAGTACTTC.